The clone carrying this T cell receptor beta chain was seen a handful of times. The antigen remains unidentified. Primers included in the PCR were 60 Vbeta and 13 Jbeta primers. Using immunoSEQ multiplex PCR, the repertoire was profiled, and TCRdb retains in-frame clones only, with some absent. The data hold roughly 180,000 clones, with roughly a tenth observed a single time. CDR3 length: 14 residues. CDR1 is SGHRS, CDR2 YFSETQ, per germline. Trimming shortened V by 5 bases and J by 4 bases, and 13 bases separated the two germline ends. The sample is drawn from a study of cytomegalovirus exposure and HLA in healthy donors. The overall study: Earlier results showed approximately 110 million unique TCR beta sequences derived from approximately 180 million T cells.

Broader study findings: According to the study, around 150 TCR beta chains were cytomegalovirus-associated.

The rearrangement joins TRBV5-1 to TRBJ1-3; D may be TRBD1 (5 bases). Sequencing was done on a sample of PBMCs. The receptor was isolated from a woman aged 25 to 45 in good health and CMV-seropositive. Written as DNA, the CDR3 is TGCGCCAGCAGTCAGCGGGGCCGGGGAAACACCATATATTTT. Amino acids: CASSQRGRGNTIYF.